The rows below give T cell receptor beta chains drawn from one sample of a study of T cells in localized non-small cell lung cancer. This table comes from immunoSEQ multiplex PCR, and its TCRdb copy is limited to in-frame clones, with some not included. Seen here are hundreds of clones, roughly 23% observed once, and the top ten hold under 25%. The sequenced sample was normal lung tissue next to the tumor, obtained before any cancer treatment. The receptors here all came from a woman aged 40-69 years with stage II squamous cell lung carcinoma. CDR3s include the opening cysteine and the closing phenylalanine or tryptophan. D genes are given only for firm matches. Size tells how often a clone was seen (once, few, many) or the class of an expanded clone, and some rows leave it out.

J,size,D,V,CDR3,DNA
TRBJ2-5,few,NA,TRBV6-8,CASSFRVSKKETQYF,TGTGCCAGCAGTTTCAGGGTTTCTAAAAAAGAGACCCAGTACTTC
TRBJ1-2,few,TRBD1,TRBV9,CASSLPPGQGAHGYTF,TGTGCCAGCAGCTTACCTCCCGGACAGGGGGCCCATGGCTACACCTTC
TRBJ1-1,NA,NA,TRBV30,CAWSPLRNSEAFF,TGTGCCTGGAGCCCCTTGCGGAATTCTGAAGCTTTCTTT
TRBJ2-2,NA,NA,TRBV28,CASSFPGRRGELFF,TGTGCCAGCAGTTTCCCCGGACGCCGCGGGGAGCTGTTTTTT
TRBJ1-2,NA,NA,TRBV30,CAWSVPRKGGYTF,TGTGCCTGGAGTGTACCCCGGAAGGGAGGCTACACCTTC
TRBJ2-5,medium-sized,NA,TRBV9,CASSVDRAARETQYF,TGTGCCAGCAGCGTAGACCGAGCGGCGAGGGAGACCCAGTACTTC
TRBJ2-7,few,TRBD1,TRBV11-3,CASSPVQGARAEQYF,TGTGCCAGCAGCCCAGTTCAGGGGGCGCGGGCCGAGCAGTACTTC
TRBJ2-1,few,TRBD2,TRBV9,CASSVGAQREAYNEQFF,TGTGCCAGCAGCGTAGGAGCCCAGCGGGAGGCTTACAATGAGCAGTTCTTC
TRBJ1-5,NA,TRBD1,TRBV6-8,CASSHDRGGGQPQHF,TGTGCCAGCAGCCACGACAGGGGCGGAGGTCAGCCCCAGCATTTT
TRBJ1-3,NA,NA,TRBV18,CASSPLAQGWRNYDGNTIYF,TGTGCCAGCTCACCCCTCGCGCAGGGATGGAGAAATTATGATGGAAACACCATATATTTT
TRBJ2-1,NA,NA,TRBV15,CATSRVLWDQGGWNEQFF,TGTGCCACCAGCAGGGTATTATGGGACCAGGGTGGTTGGAATGAGCAGTTCTTC
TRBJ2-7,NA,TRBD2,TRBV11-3,CASMGLAGAHSYEQYF,TGTGCCAGCATGGGTCTAGCGGGGGCCCACTCCTACGAGCAGTACTTC
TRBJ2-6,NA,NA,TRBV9,CASSVMGPGANVLTF,TGTGCCAGCAGCGTAATGGGGCCAGGGGCCAACGTCCTGACTTTC
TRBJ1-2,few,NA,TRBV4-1,CASSQLGGAGPSYGYTF,TGCGCCAGCAGCCAACTAGGAGGGGCAGGTCCCTCCTATGGCTACACCTTC
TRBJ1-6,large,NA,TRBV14,CASSQGREVSPLHF,TGTGCCAGCAGCCAAGGTCGAGAAGTTTCACCCCTCCACTTT
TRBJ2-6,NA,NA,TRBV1,CTSRRQAQSRANVLTF,TGCACCAGCAGGCGGCAGGCACAAAGTCGGGCCAACGTCCTGACTTTC
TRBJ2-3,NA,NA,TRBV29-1,CSVGAPVLDTQYF,TGCAGCGTTGGGGCCCCAGTGTTAGATACGCAGTATTTT
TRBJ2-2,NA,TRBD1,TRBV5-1,CASRSPPGTEYTGELFF,TGCGCCAGCAGATCACCCCCCGGGACAGAGTACACCGGGGAGCTGTTTTTT
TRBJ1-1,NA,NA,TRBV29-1,CSVETAQNTEAFF,TGCAGCGTTGAAACAGCTCAGAACACTGAAGCTTTCTTT
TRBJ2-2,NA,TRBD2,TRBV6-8,CASSYSRSPPTSGGAVGELFF,TGTGCCAGCAGTTACTCGAGGAGCCCTCCTACTAGCGGGGGGGCGGTCGGGGAGCTGTTTTTT
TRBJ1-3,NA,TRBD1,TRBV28,CASSARQGLGGNTIYF,TGTGCCAGCAGTGCAAGACAGGGGTTGGGAGGAAACACCATATATTTT
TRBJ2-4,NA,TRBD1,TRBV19,CASSILRETGSDIQYF,TGTGCCAGTAGTATTTTACGTGAGACAGGGTCGGACATTCAGTACTTC
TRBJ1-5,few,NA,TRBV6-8,CASTSLRHQLSSPQHF,TGTGCCAGCACTTCTTTGAGACACCAACTTTCTTCGCCCCAGCATTTT
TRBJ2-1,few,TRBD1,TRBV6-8,CASSYRVPGQGNNEQFF,TGTGCCAGCAGTTACCGTGTACCGGGACAGGGGAACAATGAGCAGTTCTTC